This TCR beta chain was documented in a study of CD4+ T cells in melanoma. The CDR3 loop spans 13 amino acids. Germline loops: CDR1 SGHRS, CDR2 YFSETQ. Study-level points and caveats: Diverse differentiation states were reported for melanoma neoantigen-specific CD4+ T cells.

Produced via immunoSEQ multiplex PCR; TCRdb's table is partial and in-frame only. In the table there are tens of thousands of clones, roughly two thirds of which are singletons. Concerning this clone itself: What it binds is unknown. The germline gene is not matched at one end of the junction; a read error may be the cause.

This chain uses TRBV5-1 with TRBJ1-2, with D possibly being TRBD1 (5 bases). Sequences were obtained from tumor tissue. The TCR was taken from a human donor with melanoma. The chain's CDR3 is CASMGPYGVGYTF. In DNA, the CDR3 is TGTGCCAGCATGGGACCCTACGGGGTGGGCTACACCTTC.